The 8 T cell receptor beta chains presented below share a single source sample, sequenced in a study of read filtering for tumor transcriptome and immune sequencing. Molecular barcoded adaptors covering alpha/delta and beta/gamma chains were used on approximately 400 ng RNA. Using its own MiXCR run on the reads, TCRdb lists one record per CDR3 protein. Of around 48,000 distinct CDR3 sequences listed, roughly 19% are singletons. The sequenced sample was a population of CD138-negative cells sorted from bone marrow. These receptors were obtained from a donor over 35 with multiple myeloma.

This clonotype has a count of ten or more. The genes are TRBV6-2 or TRBV6-3 and TRBJ2-1; D is perhaps TRBD1 or TRBD2 (6 bases each). The CDR3 consists of 14 residues. Trimming pared 6 bases from V and 8 bases from J, leaving 17 bases between. The germline V gene has CDR1 MNHEY and CDR2 SVGEGT. CDR3 protein: CASSRLPGGDEQFF. Here the CDR3 DNA reads TGTGCCAGCAGCCGACTTCCCGGGGGCGATGAGCAGTTCTTC.

This clonotype has more than one count but fewer than ten. The chain combines TRBV2 with TRBJ1-5; D might be TRBD1 (6 bases). Germline V gene lookup returns CDR1 SNHLY and CDR2 FYNNEI. CDR3 length equals 14 residues. The V and J ends lost 2 bases and 5 bases respectively, with 10 bases between them. CDR3 protein: CASSEWGRDQPQHF. The CDR3 DNA follows: TGTGCCAGCAGTGAATGGGGGCGCGATCAGCCCCAGCATTTT. The variable domain in full, completed from reference TRBV2 and TRBJ1-5, reads EPEVTQTPSHQVTQMGQEVILRCVPISNHLYFYWYRQILGQKVEFLVSFYNNEISEKSEIFDDQFSVERPDGSNFTLKIRSTKLEDSAMYFCASSEWGRDQPQHFGDGTRLSIL.

Many counts were recorded for this clonotype. This sequence joins TRBV12-3 or TRBV12-4 and TRBJ2-1; D ambiguous. V lost 6 bases and J lost 7, with 10 bases in between. The CDR3 has 12 residues. CDR3 nucleotides: TGTGCCAGCAGCCGCGACCGAAATGAGCAGTTCTTC. It yields the protein CASSRDRNEQFF.

This clonotype was recorded many times. The genes are TRBV29-1 and TRBJ1-4; 7 bases match TRBD1. Germline CDR1 and CDR2: SQVTM and ANQGSEA. V dropped 3 bases and J dropped 7; count of bases not matched to a gene: 8. This CDR3 contains 14 residues. DNA for the CDR3: TGCAGCGTTGAGGCCCTGAACAGGGGTGAAAAACTGTTTTTT. Translated, it gives CSVEALNRGEKLFF.

J is TRBJ1-1 and V is TRBV4-2; D remains unclear. The CDR3 has 12 amino acids. The V gene lost 0 bases and the J gene lost 10 bases, with 9 bases spanning the gap. Germline V gene data show CDR1 as LGHNA and CDR2 as YNFKEQ. The CDR3 is CASSQDQEVAFF. The DNA for the CDR3 is TGTGCCAGCAGCCAAGATCAGGAGGTAGCTTTCTTT.

This clonotype was recorded at least ten times. DNA for the CDR3: TGTGCCAGCAGCCCTAACGGACAGGGTTCGGTCACTGAAGCTTTCTTT. Its protein is CASSPNGQGSVTEAFF. V gene TRBV28 combines with J gene TRBJ1-1; 8 nucleotides agree with TRBD1. The CDR3 runs 16 residues. The V segment lost 6 bases and the J segment 4 bases; nucleotides outside the gene matches: 13. Germline-derived CDR1 and CDR2 are MDHEN and SYDVKM.

The rearrangement links TRBV7-2 to TRBJ2-1; the D gene is possibly TRBD1 (6 bases). Germline-derived CDR1 and CDR2 are SGHTA and FQGNSA. Trimming removed 2 bases from V and 6 bases from J, with 14 bases in between. This CDR3 contains 15 residues. Written as DNA, the CDR3 is TGTGCCAGCAGCTTATGGTCGACAGGTTCCAATGAGCAGTTCTTC. This sequence encodes CASSLWSTGSNEQFF.

Here the CDR3 DNA reads TGCAGTGCGGTTACAGGGGGCGCCGCCAAAAACATTCAGTACTTC. This sequence encodes CSAVTGGAAKNIQYF. The rearrangement joins TRBV20-1 to TRBJ2-4; TRBD1 agrees at 9 bases. The CDR3 covers 15 residues. Trimming took 6 bases from V and 1 from J; bases not matched to a gene: 7. Germline V gene lookup returns CDR1 DFQATT and CDR2 SNEGSKA (reference sequence).